These T cell receptor beta chains were read from a single sample in a study of post-analysis software for immune sequencing data. TCRdb re-called the PCR reads with MiXCR, one entry per CDR3 protein. The sample holds hundreds of thousands of distinct CDR3 sequences; around 44% are singletons and the top ten take under 2%. The specimen sequenced was blood. These receptors were collected from a girl aged 10 to 17 with multiple sclerosis. The CDR3 runs from the conserved cysteine through the conserved F or W. The D gene is left open where the match is weak. Not all rows give a size; the values are once, few, many and, for expanded clones, a class.

TRBJ2-5 NA NA TRBV29-1 CSADREVEQYF TGCAGCGCCGACAGGGAGGTTGAGCAGTACTTC
TRBJ2-7 NA NA TRBV6-1 CASSPRRDTTYEQYF TGTGCCAGCAGTCCCCGGAGGGACACCACCTACGAGCAGTACTTC
TRBJ2-5 NA TRBD2 TRBV6-4 CASSDRAGGLETQYF TGTGCCAGCAGTGACCGGGCGGGGGGCCTGGAGACCCAGTACTTC
TRBJ2-1 NA TRBD2 TRBV4-1 CASSQGLLAGWSNEQFF TGCGCCAGCAGCCAAGGCCTCCTAGCGGGATGGAGCAATGAGCAGTTCTTC
TRBJ2-2 few TRBD1 TRBV7-7 CASSLGTGRNTGELFF TGTGCTAGCAGCTTAGGGACAGGGAGGAACACCGGGGAGCTGTTTTTT
TRBJ1-2 NA TRBD1 TRBV6-2/TRBV6-3 CASSYGTADMLGYTF TGTGCCAGCAGTTACGGGACAGCGGATATGCTTGGCTACACCTTC
TRBJ2-2 NA NA TRBV5-1 CASSLDGTTRTGELFF TGCGCCAGCAGCTTGGACGGGACAACCCGCACCGGGGAGCTGTTTTTT
TRBJ2-3 NA TRBD2 TRBV27 CASSPYSGQGGADTQYF TGTGCCAGCAGCCCATACTCGGGGCAGGGAGGGGCAGATACGCAGTATTTT
TRBJ2-1 NA NA TRBV6-4 CASSERAASSYNEQFF TGTGCCAGCAGTGAGCGGGCGGCAAGCTCCTACAATGAGCAGTTCTTC
TRBJ2-1 few NA TRBV20-1 CSAASLQPGSGSYNEQFF TGCAGTGCTGCCTCTCTACAACCAGGGAGCGGGTCCTACAACGAGCAGTTCTTC
TRBJ2-1 few NA TRBV12-3/TRBV12-4 CASSLGSPGTYNEQFF TGTGCCAGCAGTTTAGGGTCCCCGGGGACCTACAATGAGCAGTTCTTC
TRBJ1-2 few NA TRBV4-1 CASSAEGVAANYGYTF TGCGCCAGCAGCGCGGAGGGGGTGGCAGCTAACTATGGCTACACCTTC
TRBJ2-2 few TRBD1 TRBV20-1 CSAKTGQGRGTGELFF TGCAGTGCAAAGACGGGACAGGGGAGAGGGACCGGGGAGCTGTTTTTT
TRBJ2-5 few NA TRBV6-5 CASSDRVTPETQYF TGTGCCAGCAGTGATCGCGTAACCCCAGAGACCCAGTACTTC
TRBJ2-1 once NA TRBV12-3/TRBV12-4 CASSLREDSQFF TGTGCCAGCAGTTTAAGAGAGGACTCGCAGTTCTTC
TRBJ2-7 few NA TRBV29-1 CSVAAPHLGGYEQYF TGCAGCGTTGCTGCACCGCACCTAGGAGGCTACGAGCAGTACTTC
TRBJ1-6 NA NA TRBV9 CASSPHLSSYNSPLHF TGTGCCAGCAGCCCCCACCTGAGCTCCTATAATTCACCCCTCCACTTT
TRBJ2-5 few TRBD2 TRBV12-3/TRBV12-4 CASSLGGLGRETQYF TGTGCCAGCAGTTTAGGGGGACTAGGCAGGGAGACCCAGTACTTC
TRBJ2-7 few TRBD1 TRBV12-3/TRBV12-4 CASSPTRDRGSYEQYF TGTGCCAGCAGTCCCACCCGGGACAGGGGATCCTACGAGCAGTACTTC
TRBJ2-7 once TRBD1 TRBV6-4 CASRHGTGGVYEQYF TGTGCCAGCAGACACGGGACAGGGGGTGTCTACGAGCAGTACTTC
TRBJ2-5 NA TRBD1 TRBV2 CARVVQGAGTQYF TGTGCCAGAGTCGTGCAGGGGGCTGGGACCCAGTACTTC
TRBJ2-3 NA TRBD2 TRBV7-6 CASSLLAGAPRTDTQYF TGTGCCAGCAGCCTTCTAGCGGGAGCCCCCCGCACAGATACGCAGTATTTT
TRBJ1-2 NA NA TRBV7-9 CASSLSGPPLYGYTF TGTGCCAGCAGCTTAAGTGGACCGCCCCTCTATGGCTACACCTTC
TRBJ2-7 NA NA TRBV20-1 CSAREVARTYEQYF TGCAGTGCTAGAGAAGTCGCCCGAACCTACGAGCAGTACTTC
TRBJ2-5 NA NA TRBV5-4 CASSLDRVAKTQYF TGTGCCAGCAGCTTGGACAGGGTAGCAAAGACCCAGTACTTC
TRBJ2-5 NA NA TRBV24-1 CATSYGEETQYF TGTGCCACCAGTTACGGTGAAGAGACCCAGTACTTC
TRBJ2-5 few NA TRBV20-1 CSAITGSSTETQYF TGCAGTGCTATAACCGGGAGCTCCACAGAGACCCAGTACTTC
TRBJ1-2 NA TRBD1 TRBV29-1 CSVEGGQGQTPYGYTF TGCAGCGTCGAAGGGGGGCAGGGACAGACCCCATATGGCTACACCTTC
TRBJ2-1 few TRBD2 TRBV6-5 CASTRTSGGANEQFF TGTGCCAGCACCCGGACTAGCGGGGGGGCGAATGAGCAGTTCTTC
TRBJ2-5 few TRBD1 TRBV12-5 CASARQGRGETQYF TGTGCTAGTGCACGACAGGGGCGTGGAGAGACCCAGTACTTC
TRBJ2-5 NA NA TRBV7-8 CASRTRAAGTQYF TGTGCCAGCAGAACTCGGGCAGCCGGGACCCAGTACTTC
TRBJ2-3 once NA TRBV19 CASSSATMGTQYF TGTGCCAGTAGTTCGGCTACCATGGGCACGCAGTATTTT
TRBJ2-1 NA NA TRBV2 CASSEGRHSYNEQFF TGTGCCAGCAGTGAAGGGCGGCACTCCTACAATGAGCAGTTCTTC
TRBJ1-1 few NA TRBV7-3 CASSPTWESTEAFF TGTGCCAGCAGCCCCACTTGGGAAAGCACTGAAGCTTTCTTT
TRBJ1-6 NA NA TRBV5-1 CASSLLAGEPPLHF TGCGCCAGCAGCTTGTTGGCAGGGGAGCCACCCCTCCACTTT
TRBJ2-5 NA NA TRBV12-3/TRBV12-4 CASCDVRRRETQYF TGTGCCAGCTGCGATGTGAGGAGGCGAGAGACCCAGTACTTC
TRBJ2-5 NA NA TRBV3-1 CASSQDWAGRVIEETQYF TGTGCCAGCAGCCAAGATTGGGCCGGCAGGGTAATAGAAGAGACCCAGTACTTC
TRBJ2-1 NA TRBD2 TRBV12-3/TRBV12-4 CASSSFGEGTGSYNEQFF TGTGCCAGCAGTTCCTTCGGGGAGGGCACAGGCTCCTACAATGAGCAGTTCTTC
TRBJ2-3 NA TRBD1 TRBV20-1 CSAREDRVPDTQYF TGCAGTGCTAGAGAGGACAGGGTTCCAGATACGCAGTATTTT